Listed below are T cell receptor beta chains from one sample, sequenced in a study of response to subunit inactivated influenza vaccine. TCRdb fed the RT-PCR reads into MiXCR, producing one record per CDR3 protein. The table includes about 540,000 distinct CDR3 sequences, around 25% detected once. These data were likewise used in another study, on T cells expressing NK-cell markers.

The specimen comprised CD4+ T cells sorted from PBMCs, sampled about 13 days after vaccination. The source is a man aged 45-65 years who received an inactivated influenza vaccine. CDR3s include the opening cysteine and the closing phenylalanine or tryptophan. Each record gives: V gene, D gene, clone size, J gene, CDR3 protein, CDR3 DNA. D genes are given only for firm matches. Size is omitted from some rows. Given values are once, few, many or a class for expanded clones.

TRBV5-1	-	-	TRBJ2-3	CASSLLGARTDTQYF	TGCGCCAGCAGCTTGCTTGGCGCCCGCACAGATACGCAGTATTTT
TRBV6-5	TRBD1	few	TRBJ2-5	CASSSQGVRETQYF	TGTGCCAGCAGTTCCCAGGGGGTCCGGGAGACCCAGTACTTC
TRBV3-1	-	-	TRBJ1-6	CASRQPGKNSPLHF	TGTGCCAGCAGGCAACCGGGGAAAAATTCACCCCTCCACTTT
TRBV5-1	TRBD1	-	TRBJ2-7	CASSYGQDDYEQYF	TGCGCCAGCAGCTACGGACAGGACGACTACGAGCAGTACTTC
TRBV3-1	-	-	TRBJ2-7	CASSHMGGVYEQYF	TGTGCCAGCAGCCATATGGGGGGAGTCTACGAGCAGTACTTC
TRBV5-1	-	many	TRBJ2-2	CASSLAPQGNTGELFF	TGCGCCAGCAGCTTGGCCCCACAGGGAAACACCGGGGAGCTGTTTTTT
TRBV5-5	-	-	TRBJ2-7	CASSLAAGHEQYF	TGTGCCAGCAGCCTTGCGGCGGGCCACGAGCAGTACTTC
TRBV7-8	-	few	TRBJ2-3	CASRREPPDTQYF	TGTGCCAGCAGACGAGAACCCCCAGATACGCAGTATTTT
TRBV20-1	-	few	TRBJ2-6	CSARVPGHHTSGANVLTF	TGCAGTGCTAGAGTGCCGGGACACCATACCTCTGGGGCCAACGTCCTGACTTTC
TRBV11-2	-	-	TRBJ2-1	CASRAPYNEQFF	TGTGCCAGCAGGGCTCCTTACAATGAGCAGTTCTTC
TRBV4-2	TRBD2	-	TRBJ2-3	CASSPQRGSTDTQYF	TGTGCCAGCAGCCCCCAGCGGGGGAGCACAGATACGCAGTATTTT
TRBV7-8	-	few	TRBJ2-4	CASSFQAENIQYF	TGTGCCAGCAGCTTCCAGGCTGAAAACATTCAGTACTTC
TRBV5-1	-	-	TRBJ1-6	CASSLAAGRDSPLHF	TGCGCCAGCAGCTTGGCCGCAGGGAGGGATTCACCCCTCCACTTT
TRBV6-5	-	few	TRBJ2-3	CASSFWDGGDTQYF	TGTGCCAGCAGTTTCTGGGACGGTGGGGATACGCAGTATTTT
TRBV5-5	-	few	TRBJ2-2	CASSLSAGLNTGELFF	TGTGCCAGCAGCTTGTCCGCGGGCCTGAACACCGGGGAGCTGTTTTTT
TRBV20-1	-	few	TRBJ2-7	CSARERQYYEQYF	TGCAGTGCTAGAGAGCGGCAATACTACGAGCAGTACTTC
TRBV5-1	TRBD2	-	TRBJ2-2	CVSSPVGTMNTGELFF	TGCGTCAGCAGCCCGGTCGGGACTATGAACACCGGGGAGCTGTTTTTT
TRBV5-4	-	-	TRBJ2-5	CASSAPGQETQYF	TGTGCCAGCAGCGCACCAGGGCAAGAGACCCAGTACTTC
TRBV5-1	-	many	TRBJ2-2	CASSLHEAGELFF	TGCGCCAGCAGCCTTCATGAGGCCGGGGAGCTGTTTTTT
TRBV4-2	-	-	TRBJ1-5	CASSQEGQGSQPQHF	TGTGCCAGCAGCCAAGAAGGCCAGGGAAGTCAGCCCCAGCATTTT
TRBV12-3/TRBV12-4	-	-	TRBJ1-1	CASRPGTLNTEAFF	TGTGCCAGCAGACCCGGGACATTGAACACTGAAGCTTTCTTT
TRBV4-3	-	-	TRBJ1-4	CASSRSATNEKLFF	TGCGCCAGCAGCCGCAGTGCAACTAATGAAAAACTGTTTTTT
TRBV7-2	-	-	TRBJ2-3	CASSPGAAGAVDTQYF	TGTGCCAGCAGCCCTGGGGCGGCGGGGGCCGTAGATACGCAGTATTTT
TRBV5-1	-	-	TRBJ2-5	CASSTGKQETQYF	TGCGCCAGCAGCACAGGCAAACAAGAGACCCAGTACTTC
TRBV4-1	-	many	TRBJ2-7	CASSLSLGTITIGSNEQYF	TGCGCCAGCAGCCTATCACTGGGTACAATAACCATTGGGTCCAACGAGCAGTACTTC
TRBV7-2	TRBD1	many	TRBJ1-5	CASSGHRGSQPQHF	TGTGCCAGCAGCGGTCACAGGGGGAGTCAGCCCCAGCATTTT
TRBV7-8	-	once	TRBJ2-2	CASSSQQGSDTGELFF	TGTGCCAGCAGCTCCCAACAGGGATCAGACACCGGGGAGCTGTTTTTT
TRBV12-3/TRBV12-4	TRBD2	many	TRBJ2-1	CASSSLGGGYNEQFF	TGTGCCAGCAGTTCCCTGGGGGGGGGCTACAATGAGCAGTTCTTC
TRBV12-3/TRBV12-4	-	many	TRBJ2-5	CASSWGDRETQYF	TGTGCCAGCAGTTGGGGGGATCGGGAGACCCAGTACTTC
TRBV11-2	-	few	TRBJ1-3	CASSSNLGDTIYF	TGTGCCAGCAGCTCTAACCTGGGGGACACCATATATTTT
TRBV3-1	-	-	TRBJ2-7	CASSQHTGTYEQYF	TGTGCCAGCAGCCAACACACAGGAACCTACGAGCAGTACTTC
TRBV6-1	TRBD1	-	TRBJ1-5	CASSETGDNQPQHF	TGTGCCAGCAGTGAAACAGGGGACAATCAGCCCCAGCATTTT
TRBV7-2	-	-	TRBJ2-7	CASSLASSSEQYF	TGTGCCAGCAGCTTAGCTAGTAGCAGTGAGCAGTACTTC
TRBV6-1	TRBD2	-	TRBJ2-7	CASRRLAGGNYEQYF	TGTGCCAGCAGGAGACTAGCGGGGGGAAACTACGAGCAGTACTTC
TRBV7-2	-	-	TRBJ2-3	CASSLNPSDTQYF	TGTGCCAGCAGCTTAAATCCTTCAGATACGCAGTATTTT
TRBV20-1	-	many	TRBJ1-6	CSARRDRAGGNSPLHF	TGCAGTGCTAGGCGGGATAGGGCGGGAGGTAATTCACCCCTCCACTTT
TRBV3-1	TRBD2	-	TRBJ2-3	CASSRTSGGSSDTQYF	TGTGCCAGCAGCCGGACTAGCGGGGGGTCCTCAGATACGCAGTATTTT
TRBV5-6	-	many	TRBJ1-4	CASSYSTGPREKLFF	TGTGCCAGCAGCTATTCGACAGGACCAAGGGAAAAACTGTTTTTT
TRBV6-1	-	-	TRBJ1-6	CASSLWGGDNSPLHF	TGTGCCAGCAGCCTTTGGGGAGGGGATAATTCACCCCTCCACTTT
TRBV27	TRBD2	-	TRBJ2-1	CASSFRRGGSYNEQFF	TGTGCCAGCAGTTTTCGACGGGGGGGCTCCTACAATGAGCAGTTCTTC
TRBV4-1	-	-	TRBJ1-6	CASSQDVGVAYNSPLHF	TGCGCCAGCAGCCAAGATGTAGGGGTAGCCTATAATTCACCCCTCCACTTT
TRBV7-9	-	-	TRBJ2-7	CASSLEYKQYF	TGTGCCAGCAGCCTGGAGTATAAGCAGTACTTC
TRBV7-8	-	-	TRBJ2-4	CASTDTYRAGIAKNIQYF	TGTGCCAGCACCGACACCTACAGGGCTGGAATCGCCAAAAACATTCAGTACTTC
TRBV6-6	-	-	TRBJ1-4	CASSLDLGEKLFF	TGTGCCAGCAGTTTGGACTTAGGTGAAAAACTGTTTTTT
TRBV20-1	TRBD2	-	TRBJ2-7	CSARASGRATYEQYF	TGCAGTGCTAGAGCTAGCGGGAGGGCGACCTACGAGCAGTACTTC
TRBV29-1	-	many	TRBJ2-5	CSVGRGPETQYF	TGCAGCGTTGGGCGGGGACCAGAGACCCAGTACTTC